The 18 T cell receptor beta chains presented below share a single source sample, sequenced in a study of T cell clonotyping in hematopoietic cell transplantation. Measured with immunoSEQ multiplex PCR; TCRdb has only the in-frame clones, and not every one. This table has around 45,000 clones, around 83% appearing once. Time point described: recipient sample about 28 days before transplant, after cytoreduction. The sample consisted of peripheral blood mononuclear cells, taken before stem cell transplant. These receptors were collected from a man in his sixties with myelodysplastic syndrome. Some clones in this sample may be carry-over from other donors' samples.

Only a few counts were recorded for this clone. The chain links TRBV7-2 to TRBJ1-1, with 7 positions matching TRBD1. The length of the CDR3 is 16 residues. With 5 bases clipped from V and 4 bases from J, the junction kept 13 bases outside the gene matches. Germline CDR1 SGHTA, CDR2 FQGNSA. The CDR3 region has the DNA TGTGCCAGCAGCCCTAAGACAGGGCAGGGGGGCACTGAAGCTTTCTTT. This sequence encodes CASSPKTGQGGTEAFF.

This chain joins TRBV25-1 and TRBJ1-2; D call uncertain. The germline V and J ends were trimmed by 6 bases and 8 bases, with 10 bases remaining between them. The CDR3 covers 11 residues. Germline V gene data show CDR1 as MGHDK and CDR2 as SYGVNS. The CDR3 region is CASSRGRGYTF. In nucleotides, the CDR3 is TGTGCCAGCAGCCGAGGACGCGGCTACACCTTC.

The V and J genes are TRBV5-1 and TRBJ2-7; D possibly corresponds to TRBD2 (6 bases). In germline, CDR1 is SGHRS, CDR2 YFSETQ. The CDR3 contains 16 residues. V gave up 4 bases and J gave up 6 bases, with 23 bases separating them. CDR3 region: CASSPAGGARKSEQYF. The CDR3 nucleotides read TGCGCCAGCAGCCCCGCCGGCGGGGCGCGAAAGTCCGAGCAGTACTTC. Filled out from reference TRBV5-1 and TRBJ2-7, the complete variable domain reads KAGVTQTPRYLIKTRGQQVTLSCSPISGHRSVSWYQQTPGQGLQFLFEYFSETQRNKGNFPGRFSGRQFSNSRSEMNVSTLELGDSALYLCASSPAGGARKSEQYFGPGTRLTVT.

The V gene is TRBV7-2, the J gene TRBJ2-7, with 8 positions matching TRBD2. CDR3 length: 17 amino acids. CDR1 is SGHTA and CDR2 is FQGNSA in the germline V gene. The trim removed 0 bases at V and 0 bases at J, leaving 7 bases unmatched. In DNA, the CDR3 is TGTGCCAGCAGCTTAGCGGCTAGCGGGTTCAGCTCCTACGAGCAGTACTTC. This codes for CASSLAASGFSSYEQYF. Full variable domain (missing parts from reference TRBV7-2 and TRBJ2-7): GAGVSQSPSNKVTEKGKDVELRCDPISGHTALYWYRQSLGQGLEFLIYFQGNSAPDKSGLPSDRFSAERTGGSVSTLTIQRTQQEDSAVYLCASSLAASGFSSYEQYFGPGTRLTVT.

This chain uses TRBV7-2 with TRBJ1-5; D gene uncertain. V was pared by 1 base and J by 7 bases, with 11 bases between. CDR1 and CDR2 from the germline V gene are SGHTA and FQGNSA. This CDR3 region has 14 residues. The CDR3 spells CASSLVEGWQPQHF. The CDR3 nucleotides read TGTGCCAGCAGCTTAGTCGAGGGATGGCAGCCCCAGCATTTT.

The chain combines TRBV4-2 with TRBJ2-5; D gene uncertain. The V gene's germline CDR1 is LGHNA and CDR2 YNFKEQ. The ends were cut back, 4 bases at V and 0 bases at J, with 12 bases in the middle. This CDR3 has 15 residues. This chain's CDR3 is CASSPRPGYQETQYF. The CDR3 DNA is TGTGCCAGCAGCCCACGTCCTGGGTACCAAGAGACCCAGTACTTC.

The V call is TRBV7-2, the J call TRBJ1-5; 10 nucleotides line up with TRBD1. The germline V gene has CDR1 SGHTA and CDR2 FQGNSA. J lost 3 bases, V lost 3 bases, and 8 bases had no gene match. The CDR3 consists of 17 residues. In DNA, the CDR3 is TGTGCCAGCAGCTTGAGGGGGACAGGGGACAACAATCAGCCCCAGCATTTT. It is translated as CASSLRGTGDNNQPQHF.

The sample holds a few counts of this clone. V usage is TRBV6-6 and J usage is TRBJ1-1; no definite D call. The CDR3 totals 12 residues. V was pared by 8 bases and J by 1 base, with 8 bases between. Per germline, CDR1 MNHNY and CDR2 SVGAGI (reference sequence). The CDR3 region is CASEASNTEAFF. Here the CDR3 DNA reads TGTGCCAGCGAGGCCTCGAACACTGAAGCTTTCTTT.

The J gene is TRBJ1-1, the V gene TRBV29-1, with D unclear. The CDR3 has 10 residues. Germline CDR1 reads SQVTM; CDR2 reads ANQGSEA. Trimming cost V 7 bases and J 7 bases, with 10 bases left between them. CDR3 coding DNA: TGCAGCGGCCGGGAGATTGAAGCTTTCTTT. Its translation: CSGREIEAFF.

As regards this clone: A read error may account for a junction end that differs from germline. J is TRBJ2-3 and V is TRBV2; weak D call: TRBD1 (5 bases). Germline values: CDR1 SNHLY, CDR2 FYNNEI. The CDR3 is 16 amino acids. The CDR3 region has the DNA TGTGCCAGCAGGGAAGGGGTCCCGCGCCGCACAGATACGCAGTATTTT. Protein sequence: CASREGVPRRTDTQYF.

The gene calls are TRBV5-1 and TRBJ2-5; TRBD2 is a possible D gene (6 bases). With 4 bases removed from V and 4 bases from J, the gap between germline ends came to 14 bases. From germline, CDR1 is SGHRS and CDR2 YFSETQ. There are 14 residues in the CDR3. The DNA of the CDR3 is TGCGCCAGCAGCCAACTCGGGGGTCCAGAGACCCAGTACTTC. Protein product: CASSQLGGPETQYF.

The chain recombines TRBV5-6 with TRBJ2-1; D is unclear. Trimming shortened V by 3 bases and J by 8 bases, and 24 bases separated the two germline ends. The CDR3 is 17 amino acids. Germline assignment: CDR1 SGHDT and CDR2 YYEEEE. This chain's CDR3 is CASSSKIPRLGYYEQFF. In DNA, the CDR3 is TGTGCCAGCAGCTCCAAAATCCCAAGGTTAGGCTATTATGAGCAGTTCTTC.

The chain links TRBV6-6 to TRBJ1-1; D possibly corresponds to TRBD1 (5 bases). CDR1 MNHNY and CDR2 SVGAGI come from the germline V gene (reference sequence). CDR3 length equals 12 residues. V dropped 5 bases and J dropped 8 bases, with 12 bases sitting between them. The DNA of the CDR3 is TGTGCCAGCAGTAGAGGGGTTCAGGAAGCTTTCTTT. Its protein is CASSRGVQEAFF.

This chain connects TRBV28 to TRBJ1-3; no definite D call. CDR1 is MDHEN, CDR2 SYDVKM, per germline. The length of the CDR3 is 13 residues. Trimming removed 6 bases at V and 0 bases at J, with 6 bases between. CDR3 sequence reads: CASSEISGNTIYF. CDR3 nucleotide sequence: TGTGCCAGCAGCGAGATCTCTGGAAACACCATATATTTT.

This clone was detected only a few times. The chain combines TRBV27 with TRBJ2-2; 8 nucleotides agree with TRBD1. CDR1 MNHEY and CDR2 SMNVEV come from the germline V gene (reference sequence). The CDR3 loop spans 15 amino acids. V shed 6 bases and J 2 bases; nucleotides not matched to a gene: 5. The CDR3 DNA sequence: TGTGCCAGCAGCTCCGGACAGGGTAACACCGGGGAGCTGTTTTTT. Amino acid sequence: CASSSGQGNTGELFF.

This rearrangement joins TRBV28 to TRBJ1-2; tentatively, D is TRBD1 (6 bases). CDR1 and CDR2 from the germline V gene are MDHEN and SYDVKM. The CDR3 length is 14 residues. Trimming took 2 bases from V and 4 from J, leaving 11 bases between them. The CDR3 loop is CASSLRSGAYGYTF. The CDR3 DNA is TGTGCCAGCAGTTTAAGGTCAGGGGCCTATGGCTACACCTTC.

The genes are TRBV28 and TRBJ1-2, with 9 bases lining up with TRBD1. The germline V gene has CDR1 MDHEN and CDR2 SYDVKM. With 5 bases clipped from V and 4 bases from J, the junction kept 5 bases outside the gene matches. The CDR3 consists of 14 residues. DNA of the CDR3: TGTGCCAGCAGTCCCCCGGACAGGGGCTATGGCTACACCTTC. Protein: CASSPPDRGYGYTF.

This rearrangement joins TRBV25-1 to TRBJ1-6, with 7 bases matching TRBD1. The junction had 6 bases not matched to a gene; V was cut back by 6 bases and J by 1 base. Germline V gene data show CDR1 as MGHDK and CDR2 as SYGVNS. CDR3 size: 16 residues. CDR3 bases: TGTGCCAGCAGGGGAGGGGGCGCGTCCTATAATTCACCCCTCCACTTT. It translates to CASRGGGASYNSPLHF.